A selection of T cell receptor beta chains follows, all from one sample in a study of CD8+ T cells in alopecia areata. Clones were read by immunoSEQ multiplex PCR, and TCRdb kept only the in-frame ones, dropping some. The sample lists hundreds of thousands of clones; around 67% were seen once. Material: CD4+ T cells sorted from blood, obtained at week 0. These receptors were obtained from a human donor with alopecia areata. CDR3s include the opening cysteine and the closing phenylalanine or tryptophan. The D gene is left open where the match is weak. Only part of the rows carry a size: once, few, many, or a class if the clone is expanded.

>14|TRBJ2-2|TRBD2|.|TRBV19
TGTGCCAGTATAGCCTCGGGGGGCACCGGGGAGCTGTTTTTT
CASIASGGTGELFF
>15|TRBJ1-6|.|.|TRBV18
TGTGCCAGCTCACCACCGGAGAGGGCTGATTCACCCCTCCACTTT
CASSPPERADSPLHF
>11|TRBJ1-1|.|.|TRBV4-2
TGTGCCAGCACCGTTACAGGGGAAGCTTTCTTT
CASTVTGEAFF
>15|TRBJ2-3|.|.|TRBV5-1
TGCGCCAGCAGCCCAGGTGGCTACCAGACAGATACGCAGTATTTT
CASSPGGYQTDTQYF
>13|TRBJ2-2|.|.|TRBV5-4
TGTGCCAGCAGCTTCCCGAACACCGGGGAGCTGTTTTTT
CASSFPNTGELFF
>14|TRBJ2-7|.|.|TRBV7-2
TGTGCCAGCAGCCCCCGGACGGATTTCTACGAGCAGTACTTC
CASSPRTDFYEQYF
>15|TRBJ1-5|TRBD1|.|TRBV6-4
TGTGCCAGCAGTGCGACAGGGGACAGCAATCAGCCCCAGCATTTT
CASSATGDSNQPQHF
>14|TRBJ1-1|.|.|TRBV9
TGTGCCAGCAGCGTAAACGGGCAGAACACTGAAGCTTTCTTT
CASSVNGQNTEAFF
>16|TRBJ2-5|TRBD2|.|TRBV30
TGTGCCTGGAGCCAGGGACTAGCGGGGGATCAAGAGACCCAGTACTTC
CAWSQGLAGDQETQYF
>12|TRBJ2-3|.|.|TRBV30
TGTGCCTGGAGTTCCCCCCCCGATACGCAGTATTTT
CAWSSPPDTQYF
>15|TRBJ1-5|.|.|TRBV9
TGTGCCAGCAGCGTAGCTGGGACACTCAATCAGCCCCAGCATTTT
CASSVAGTLNQPQHF
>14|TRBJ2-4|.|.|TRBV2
TGTGCCAGCAGTGATTCCTTAGCCAAAAACATTCAGTACTTC
CASSDSLAKNIQYF
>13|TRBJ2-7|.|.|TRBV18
TGTGCCAGCTCACTAGACAGGTACGGAGAGCAGTACTTC
CASSLDRYGEQYF
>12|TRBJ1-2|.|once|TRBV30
TGTGCCTGGAACAGGCGGGGCTATGGCTACACCTTC
CAWNRRGYGYTF
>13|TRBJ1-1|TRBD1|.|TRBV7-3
TGTGCCAGCAGCCGACAGGGGAACACTGAAGCTTTCTTT
CASSRQGNTEAFF
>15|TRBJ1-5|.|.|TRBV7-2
TGTGCCAGCAGCTTAGCGCAGGCTAGCAATCAGCCCCAGCATTTT
CASSLAQASNQPQHF
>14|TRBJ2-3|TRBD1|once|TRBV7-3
TGTGCCAGCAGCTCGGACAGGGGCGCAGATACGCAGTATTTT
CASSSDRGADTQYF
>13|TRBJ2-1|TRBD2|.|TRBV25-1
TGTGCCAGCATCGGACTAGCTTACAATGAGCAGTTCTTC
CASIGLAYNEQFF
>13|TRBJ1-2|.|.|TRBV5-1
TGCGCCAGCAGCTTGATGGCTGCAAGGGGCTACACCTTC
CASSLMAARGYTF
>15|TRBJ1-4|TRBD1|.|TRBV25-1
TGTGCCAGCAGTGATACAGGGGTGCCTAATGAAAAACTGTTTTTT
CASSDTGVPNEKLFF
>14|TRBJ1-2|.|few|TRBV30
TGTGCCTGGAGTGCCGGTGGGGGAGGCGCAAGCTACACCTTC
CAWSAGGGGASYTF
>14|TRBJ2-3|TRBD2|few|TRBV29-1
TGCAGCGCCTCGCTGGGACTAGCAAGAGATACGCAGTATTTT
CSASLGLARDTQYF
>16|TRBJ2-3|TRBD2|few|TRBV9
TGTGCCAGCAGCGTCGCACTAGCGGGGACCTCAGATACGCAGTATTTT
CASSVALAGTSDTQYF
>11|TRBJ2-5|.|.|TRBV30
TGTGCCTGGACCTCTAAGGAGACCCAGTACTTC
CAWTSKETQYF
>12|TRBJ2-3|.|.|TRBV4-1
TGCGCCAGCAGCCGGGACACAGATACGCAGTATTTT
CASSRDTDTQYF
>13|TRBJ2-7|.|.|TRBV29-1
TGCAGCGTTGAAGCCCAACAGAAAACCGAGCAGTACTTC
CSVEAQQKTEQYF
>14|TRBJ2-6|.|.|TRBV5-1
TGCGCCAGCGGAGAGGGCTCTGGGGCCAACGTCCTGACTTTC
CASGEGSGANVLTF
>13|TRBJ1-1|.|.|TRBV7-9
TGTGCCAGCAGCTTGTCTGAAGGCACTGAAGCTTTCTTT
CASSLSEGTEAFF
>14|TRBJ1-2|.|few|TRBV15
TGTGCCACCAGCAGAGCGGGGGGCGCGGACGGCTACACCTTC
CATSRAGGADGYTF
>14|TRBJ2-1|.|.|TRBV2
TGTGCCAGCAGCTGGGACATAGGTAGCAATGAGCAGTTCTTC
CASSWDIGSNEQFF
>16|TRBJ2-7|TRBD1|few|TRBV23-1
TGCGCCAGCAGTCGCGACAAGACAGGGACCACCTACGAGCAGTACTTC
CASSRDKTGTTYEQYF
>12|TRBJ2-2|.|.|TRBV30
TGTGCCTGGACACAGAACACCGGGGAGCTGTTTTTT
CAWTQNTGELFF
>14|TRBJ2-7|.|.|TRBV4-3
TGCGCCAGCAGCTTAGAGTGGCGGGGCCTCGAGCAGTACTTC
CASSLEWRGLEQYF
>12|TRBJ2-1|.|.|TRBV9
TGTGCCAGCAGCCGACAGGACAATGAGCAGTTCTTC
CASSRQDNEQFF
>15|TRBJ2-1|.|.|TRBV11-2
TGTGCCAGCAGCTCATGGAGGGAACCCGGCAATGAGCAGTTCTTC
CASSSWREPGNEQFF
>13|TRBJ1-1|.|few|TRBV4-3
TGCGCCAGCAGCCGAGGGGGGAACACTGAAGCTTTCTTT
CASSRGGNTEAFF
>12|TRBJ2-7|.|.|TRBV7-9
TGTGCCAGCAGCCCTTCCGGCTGGGGGCAGTACTTC
CASSPSGWGQYF
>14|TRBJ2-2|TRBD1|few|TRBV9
TGTGCCAGCAGCCCCAGGGGGCCCACCGGGGAGCTGTTTTTT
CASSPRGPTGELFF
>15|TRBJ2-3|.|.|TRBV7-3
TGTGCCAGCAGCCCATCCTGGGCCAACAGCGATACGCAGTATTTT
CASSPSWANSDTQYF
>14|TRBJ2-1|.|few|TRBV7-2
TGTGCCAGCAGCTTATTCGGGGCAGGGAATGAGCAGTTCTTC
CASSLFGAGNEQFF
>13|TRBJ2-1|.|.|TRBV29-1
TGCAGCGTTGGTCAGGACCCCTACAATGAGCAGTTCTTC
CSVGQDPYNEQFF
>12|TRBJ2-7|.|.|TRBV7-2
TGTGCCAGCAGCCCATATGGAGAGGACAGTAGCTTC
CASSPYGEDSSF
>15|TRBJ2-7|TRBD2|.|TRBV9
TGTGCCAGCAGCGTAGTGGCGGGGGGCCCATACGAGCAGTACTTC
CASSVVAGGPYEQYF
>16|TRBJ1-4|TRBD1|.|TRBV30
TGTGCCTGGAGTGCACACAGGGGATGGGCTAATGAAAAACTGTTTTTT
CAWSAHRGWANEKLFF
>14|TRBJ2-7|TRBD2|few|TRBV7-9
TGTGCCAGCAGCTCCGGGACTAGGAGCAACGAGCAGTACTTC
CASSSGTRSNEQYF
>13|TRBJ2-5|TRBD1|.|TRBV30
TGTGCCTGGATGAGGGACAGGAGGGAGACCCAGTACTTC
CAWMRDRRETQYF
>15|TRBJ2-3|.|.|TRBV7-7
TGTGCTAGCAGCTTGGGGGGGGGCCGCACAGATACGCAGTATTTT
CASSLGGGRTDTQYF
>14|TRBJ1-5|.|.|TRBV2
TGTGCCAGCAGTGAAAGCGGGAGCAATCAGCCCCAGCATTTT
CASSESGSNQPQHF
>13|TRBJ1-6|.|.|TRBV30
TGTGCCTTCGTGACAGCCGGTAATTCACCCCTCCACTTT
CAFVTAGNSPLHF
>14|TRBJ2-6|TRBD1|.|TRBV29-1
TGCAGCGTTGCGACAGGGGTTGGGGCCAACGTCCTGACTTTC
CSVATGVGANVLTF
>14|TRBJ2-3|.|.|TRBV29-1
TGCACCGTGACTACGGGGGGCCTGATACATACGCAGTATTTT
CTVTTGGLIHTQYF
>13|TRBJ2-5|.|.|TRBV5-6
TGTGCCAGCAGCTTGGAGAATCGAGAGACCCAGTACTTC
CASSLENRETQYF
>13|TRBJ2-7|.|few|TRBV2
TGTGCCAGTTCCCGGGACCACTCCTACGAGCAGTACTTC
CASSRDHSYEQYF
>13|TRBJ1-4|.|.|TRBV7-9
TGTGCCAGCAGAGAGGACGGCCCGGGGAAACTGTTTTTT
CASREDGPGKLFF